The 25 T cell receptor beta chains reported below all come from one sample, sequenced in a study of blood T cell repertoires in COVID-19. TCRdb's copy holds only in-frame clones and misses some; the assay was immunoSEQ multiplex PCR. The data contain about 110,000 clones, 76% of them seen just once; the ten biggest clones take up around 6.2%. The sample comprised peripheral blood. The source is an older man with COVID-19, enrolled during active disease.

This chain uses TRBV27 with TRBJ1-1, with D hard to call. V was pared by 0 bases and J by 4 bases, with 12 bases between. The length of the CDR3 is 15 residues. CDR1 is MNHEY and CDR2 is SMNVEV in the germline V gene (reference sequence). This CDR3 is CASSLSGGVSTEAFF. Written as DNA, the CDR3 is TGTGCCAGCAGTTTATCCGGAGGAGTGAGCACTGAAGCTTTCTTT.

The CDR3 region has the DNA TGTGCCAGCAGGCCCAGTCTGAACACTGAAGCTTTCTTT. Translation: CASRPSLNTEAFF. The chain carries TRBV28 and TRBJ1-1; no definite D call. The length of the CDR3 is 13 residues. Germline loops: CDR1 MDHEN, CDR2 SYDVKM. V was trimmed by 6 bases and J by 0 bases, leaving 8 bases between them.

As DNA, the CDR3 is TGTGCCAGCAGCTTAGGGCGGGGAGGTCTGAACGAGCAGTACTTC. Translation gives CASSLGRGGLNEQYF. The rearrangement uses TRBV13 and TRBJ2-7; a possible D gene is TRBD2 (6 bases). Germline CDR1 and CDR2: PRHDT and FYEKMQ (reference sequence). V gave up 0 bases and J gave up 5 bases, with 14 bases separating them. The CDR3 runs 15 residues.

V usage is TRBV11-2 and J usage is TRBJ2-5; 12 bases align to TRBD2. Germline-derived CDR1 and CDR2 are SGHAT and FQNNGV. CDR3 length: 16 amino acids. The V and J ends lost 3 bases and 5 bases, in that order; junction bases with no gene match: 7. The chain's CDR3 is CASSLLAGGPEETQYF. The CDR3 DNA follows: TGTGCCAGCAGCTTGCTAGCGGGAGGGCCGGAGGAGACCCAGTACTTC. Supplemented by reference TRBV11-2 and TRBJ2-5, the full variable domain reads EAGVAQSPRYKIIEKRQSVAFWCNPISGHATLYWYQQILGQGPKLLIQFQNNGVVDDSQLPKDRFSAERLKGVDSTLKIQPAKLEDSAVYLCASSLLAGGPEETQYFGPGTRLLVL.

The CDR3 loop is CASSLGQAADTQYF. Here the CDR3 DNA reads TGTGCCAGCAGCTTAGGACAGGCTGCAGATACGCAGTATTTT. V is TRBV11-2 and J is TRBJ2-3, with a possible D match to TRBD1 (6 bases). Trimming removed 1 base from V and 4 bases from J, with 9 bases in between. Germline CDR1 is SGHAT and CDR2 is FQNNGV. CDR3 length: 14 residues.

The chain is built from TRBV6-5 and TRBJ1-1; D uncertain. This CDR3 has 14 residues. V was cut by 3 bases and J by 3 bases, with 11 bases left in between. Germline V gene sequence: CDR1 MNHEY, CDR2 SVGAGI. CDR3: CASSYGLGDTEAFF. The CDR3 region has the DNA TGTGCCAGCAGTTATGGTCTGGGAGACACTGAAGCTTTCTTT.

The rearrangement links TRBV19 to TRBJ2-7; TRBD2 agrees at 11 bases. CDR3 length equals 17 residues. Losses at the gene ends were 5 bases for V and 2 bases for J; bases not matched to a gene: 11. The V gene's germline CDR1 is LNHDA and CDR2 SQIVND (reference sequence). In DNA form, the CDR3 reads TGTGCCAGTAGTGGGACAGGGTCGACTAGCGGGACCTACGAGCAGTACTTC. Its translation is CASSGTGSTSGTYEQYF.

The J gene is TRBJ2-2, the V gene TRBV6-5, with D perhaps TRBD1 (7 bases). The length of the CDR3 is 13 residues. Germline V gene sequence: CDR1 MNHEY, CDR2 SVGAGI. Trimming removed 7 bases at V and 8 bases at J, with 14 bases between. The CDR3 spells CASTLEGAGELFF. CDR3 sequence (DNA): TGTGCCAGCACTTTGGAGGGGGCGGGGGAGCTGTTTTTT.

This clone is a singleton in its sample. V usage is TRBV27 and J usage is TRBJ2-1; 13 bases fit TRBD2. The CDR3 runs to 16 residues. Per the germline V gene, CDR1 is MNHEY and CDR2 is SMNVEV (reference sequence). V lost 5 bases to trimming and J lost 7 bases; unmatched junction nucleotides: 8. CDR3 in DNA: TGTGCCAGCAGTCCTAAGGGGACTAGCGGGGTGAATGAGCAGTTCTTC. Translating it yields CASSPKGTSGVNEQFF.

The chain links TRBV5-1 to TRBJ2-3; no firm D call. This CDR3 has 14 residues. Germline V gene data show CDR1 as SGHRS and CDR2 as YFSETQ. V was shortened by 0 bases and J by 2 bases, with 7 bases between the two germline ends. CDR3: CASSLAQSTDTQYF. The DNA for the CDR3 is TGCGCCAGCAGCTTGGCACAATCCACAGATACGCAGTATTTT.

The chain couples TRBV6-2 or TRBV6-3 to TRBJ1-4; D remains unclear. Germline CDR1 and CDR2: MNHEY and SVGEGT. This CDR3 is 16 amino acids long. V dropped 0 bases and J dropped 5 bases, with 13 bases sitting between them. The CDR3 nucleotides read TGTGCCAGCAGTTACTCGGAGGAGAGCGGGAATGAAAAACTGTTTTTT. It specifies CASSYSEESGNEKLFF.

This clone was counted between two and nine times. The rearrangement links TRBV9 to TRBJ1-4; D perhaps matches TRBD1 (5 bases). The V and J ends lost 4 bases and 1 base respectively, with 8 bases between them. The CDR3 is made up of 14 amino acids. Per the germline V gene, CDR1 is SGDLS and CDR2 is YYNGEE. CDR3 protein: CASSKTVTNEKLFF. Here the CDR3 DNA reads TGTGCCAGCAGCAAGACAGTAACTAATGAAAAACTGTTTTTT.

This clone has just a few counts. The V call is TRBV11-3, the J call TRBJ1-1; D ambiguous. V was cut by 1 base and J by 1 base, with 4 bases left in between. The CDR3 loop spans 13 amino acids. Per the germline V gene, CDR1 is SGHNT and CDR2 is YENEEA. Written as DNA, the CDR3 is TGTGCCAGCAGCTTAGTGCGGAACACTGAAGCTTTCTTT. It specifies CASSLVRNTEAFF.

The V call is TRBV10-3, the J call TRBJ2-7, with TRBD1 as a possible D gene (5 bases). The V gene's germline CDR1 is ENHRY and CDR2 SYGVKD. Between the trimmed V and J ends, which lost 11 bases and 1 base, there was a span of 12 bases. This CDR3 is 12 amino acids long. CDR3 region: CASKGQSYEQYF. CDR3 sequence (DNA): TGTGCCTCGAAAGGACAATCCTACGAGCAGTACTTC.

This clone appeared once. The J gene is TRBJ2-5, the V gene TRBV27; D is perhaps TRBD1 (5 bases). The CDR3 extends over 15 amino acids. Per the germline V gene, CDR1 is MNHEY and CDR2 is SMNVEV (reference sequence). V lost 5 bases to trimming and J lost 7 bases, with 20 bases between them. As DNA, the CDR3 is TGTGCCAGCAGTACTATAGGGGCAGGTGATGGGACCCAGTACTTC. This codes for CASSTIGAGDGTQYF.

The chain is built from TRBV11-3 and TRBJ1-6; D may be TRBD1 (6 bases). The CDR3 has 15 residues. The germline V gene encodes CDR1 SGHNT and CDR2 YENEEA. V was pared by 1 base and J by 7 bases, with 11 bases between. Written as DNA, the CDR3 is TGTGCCAGCAGCTTAGCACCAAGGGGGAATTCACCCCTCCACTTT. As protein: CASSLAPRGNSPLHF.

This rearrangement joins TRBV5-1 to TRBJ2-5; 11 nucleotides agree with TRBD2. The V and J ends lost 2 bases and 1 base, in that order; junction bases with no gene match: 4. From germline, CDR1 is SGHRS and CDR2 YFSETQ. The CDR3 consists of 16 residues. As DNA, the CDR3 is TGCGCCAGCAGCTTCGGGACTAGCGGAACCCAAGAGACCCAGTACTTC. Translating it yields CASSFGTSGTQETQYF. Full variable domain (remainder filled in from reference TRBV5-1 and TRBJ2-5): KAGVTQTPRYLIKTRGQQVTLSCSPISGHRSVSWYQQTPGQGLQFLFEYFSETQRNKGNFPGRFSGRQFSNSRSEMNVSTLELGDSALYLCASSFGTSGTQETQYFGPGTRLLVL.

The rearrangement links TRBV21-1 to TRBJ2-2; TRBD2 is the table's D call and was not checked against the DNA. TRBV21-1 is recorded as a pseudogene. The CDR3 has 17 residues. In nucleotides, the CDR3 is TGTGCCAGCAGCAAGGTAGCGGGAGGCCGCGGCACCGGGGAGCTGTTTTTT. Translated: CASSKVAGGRGTGELFF.

This chain links TRBV4-3 with TRBJ2-3; tentative D call: TRBD1 (5 bases). Per germline, CDR1 LGHNA and CDR2 YSLEER. The CDR3 spans 16 residues. V was shortened by 0 bases and J by 3 bases, with 13 bases between the two germline ends. DNA of the CDR3: TGCGCCAGCAGCCAAGATCGTGCAGGGCCAACAGATACGCAGTATTTT. Residues: CASSQDRAGPTDTQYF.

V and J are TRBV11-2 and TRBJ2-3; TRBD1 aligns across 8 bases. V shed 1 base, J shed 6 bases, and the junction held 6 bases outside the gene matches. Germline CDR1 reads SGHAT; CDR2 reads FQNNGV. The CDR3 consists of 15 residues. CDR3 sequence: CASSLGRTGRDTQYF. CDR3 coding DNA: TGTGCCAGCAGCTTAGGGCGGACAGGGCGCGATACGCAGTATTTT.

The rearrangement links TRBV6-1 to TRBJ1-5; maybe TRBD1 (5 bases). The CDR3 sequence is 16 residues long. The germline V gene has CDR1 MNHNS and CDR2 SASEGT. V lost 2 bases to trimming and J lost 3 bases, with 14 bases between them. This CDR3 reads CASSEFRGKDNQPQHF. Here the CDR3 DNA reads TGTGCCAGCAGTGAATTTCGGGGGAAGGACAATCAGCCCCAGCATTTT.

V gene TRBV6-6 combines with J gene TRBJ2-7; 7 positions agree with TRBD1. Looked up from germline, CDR1 is MNHNY and CDR2 is SVGAGI (reference sequence). The CDR3 contains 13 residues. The V segment lost 8 bases and the J segment 2 bases; nucleotides outside the gene matches: 6. The CDR3 nucleotides read TGTGCCAGCGCCGGGACAGAGACCTACGAGCAGTACTTC. Residues: CASAGTETYEQYF.

The J gene is TRBJ2-3, the V gene TRBV9, with 9 bases fitting TRBD1. Trimming removed 5 bases from V and 1 base from J; junction bases left unmatched: 14. CDR1 and CDR2 (germline): SGDLS, YYNGEE. This CDR3 comprises 18 residues. For the CDR3, the DNA is TGTGCCAGCAGTTCCCGGGACAGGGTCCGTCTCGGCACAGATACGCAGTATTTT. This encodes CASSSRDRVRLGTDTQYF.

The chain combines TRBV6-2 or TRBV6-3 with TRBJ2-7; tentative D call: TRBD1 (5 bases). The CDR3 contains 13 residues. Trimming removed 4 bases at V and 1 base at J, with 8 bases between. Germline assignment: CDR1 MNHEY and CDR2 SVGEGT. CDR3 region: CASSSGQSYEQYF. The CDR3 coding sequence is TGTGCCAGCAGTTCAGGGCAGTCCTACGAGCAGTACTTC.

The genes are TRBV18 and TRBJ2-1, with 7 bases matching TRBD1. This CDR3 comprises 18 residues. The V segment lost 1 base and the J segment 0 bases; nucleotides outside the gene matches: 9. Germline CDR1 and CDR2: KGHSH and LQKENI. CDR3 DNA: TGTGCCAGCTCACCACGGGCAATCGGGACAGACTCCTACAATGAGCAGTTCTTC. This gives the protein CASSPRAIGTDSYNEQFF.